These 25 T cell receptor beta chains were sequenced from one sample in a study of blood T cell repertoires in COVID-19. Profiled with immunoSEQ multiplex PCR; TCRdb holds only in-frame clones, not every one. The sample consists of over 15,000 clones, about 91% of them appearing once. Sequenced input: peripheral blood. The receptors originated from a human donor in a cohort sampled during active COVID-19.

This chain joins TRBV6-1 and TRBJ2-5, with 7 bases that match TRBD1. Germline V gives CDR1 MNHNS, CDR2 SASEGT. The CDR3 length is 15 residues. The junction had 6 bases not matched to a gene; V was cut back by 2 bases and J by 3 bases. In DNA form, the CDR3 reads TGTGCCAGCAGTGAACCCGGCAGGGGGAAAGAGACCCAGTACTTC. It encodes CASSEPGRGKETQYF.

The chain employs TRBV10-3 and TRBJ2-5; maybe TRBD1 (6 bases). V was trimmed by 4 bases and J by 2 bases, leaving 11 bases between them. This CDR3 has 14 residues. Germline V gene sequence: CDR1 ENHRY, CDR2 SYGVKD. CDR3 in DNA: TGTGCCATCAGTGTACAGGGCTTGCAAGAGACCCAGTACTTC. Protein product: CAISVQGLQETQYF.

The V gene is TRBV30, the J gene TRBJ1-5; 7 nucleotides line up with TRBD1. V was pared by 3 bases and J by 7 bases, with 9 bases of the junction left unmatched. The length of the CDR3 is 14 residues. Germline CDR1 is GTSNPN and CDR2 is SVGIG (reference sequence). CDR3 protein: CAWRGPGQAQPQHF. The CDR3 DNA sequence: TGTGCCTGGAGGGGACCAGGACAGGCGCAGCCCCAGCATTTT.

The genes are TRBV11-3 and TRBJ1-1, with D unclear. Germline lookup yields CDR1 SGHNT and CDR2 YENEEA. This CDR3 spans 13 amino acids. V lost 2 bases, J lost 0 bases, and 4 bases lay in between. CDR3 bases: TGTGCCAGCAGCTTAACGGTGAACACTGAAGCTTTCTTT. This encodes CASSLTVNTEAFF. Based on the CDR3 plus reference TRBV11-3 and TRBJ1-1, the full variable domain is EAGVVQSPRYKIIEKKQPVAFWCNPISGHNTLYWYLQNLGQGPELLIRYENEEAVDDSQLPKDRFSAERLKGVDSTLKIQPAELGDSAVYLCASSLTVNTEAFFGQGTRLTVV.

The J gene is TRBJ1-2, the V gene TRBV6-5; maybe TRBD1 (5 bases). The V end lost 5 bases, the J end lost 8 bases, and 15 bases lay between the germline ends. Germline assignment: CDR1 MNHEY and CDR2 SVGAGI. This CDR3 has 13 amino acids. The chain's CDR3 is CASSTGTAGGYTF. DNA for the CDR3: TGTGCCAGCAGTACCGGGACGGCGGGAGGCTACACCTTC.

V and J are TRBV10-3 and TRBJ2-7; 7 nucleotides agree with TRBD1. V lost 2 bases and J lost 0; bases outside the gene matches: 4. This CDR3 spans 15 amino acids. Germline CDR1 is ENHRY and CDR2 is SYGVKD. The CDR3 reads CAISEGQVNSYEQYF. For the CDR3, the DNA is TGTGCCATCAGTGAGGGACAGGTGAACTCCTACGAGCAGTACTTC.

This chain joins TRBV19 and TRBJ1-4; 7 bases map to TRBD1. V was clipped by 4 bases and J by 8 bases; unmatched bases: 10. CDR3 size: 15 residues. Germline values: CDR1 LNHDA, CDR2 SQIVND (reference sequence). The CDR3 DNA reads TGTGCCAGTAGTACACACCCGACAGGGAAGGAAAAACTGTTTTTT. Protein sequence: CASSTHPTGKEKLFF.

This chain uses TRBV18 with TRBJ1-1, with unresolved D. This CDR3 is built from 15 residues. CDR1 is KGHSH and CDR2 is LQKENI in the germline V gene. The V and J ends lost 3 bases and 0 bases respectively, with 11 bases between them. DNA for the CDR3: TGTGCCAGCTCACCCCTACCGCGGATGAACACTGAAGCTTTCTTT. Protein: CASSPLPRMNTEAFF.

The rearrangement uses TRBV5-1 and TRBJ1-6; a possible D gene is TRBD1 (5 bases). The length of the CDR3 is 17 residues. Deletions cut 3 bases from V and 7 bases from J, with 20 bases between. Germline CDR1 and CDR2: SGHRS and YFSETQ. CDR3 nucleotide sequence: TGCGCCAGCAGCTCAACCCCCCGGACTAGGGGAAATTCACCCCTCCACTTT. Translation: CASSSTPRTRGNSPLHF.

This chain connects TRBV5-1 to TRBJ1-4; TRBD1 agrees at 7 bases. This CDR3 region has 15 residues. The germline V gene has CDR1 SGHRS and CDR2 YFSETQ. The J segment lost 3 bases and the V segment lost 0 bases, leaving 2 bases of the junction unmatched. The CDR3 DNA is TGCGCCAGCAGCTTGGAGCAGGGGGCTAATGAAAAACTGTTTTTT. Translated, it gives CASSLEQGANEKLFF.

The chain combines TRBV29-1 with TRBJ2-5; D is unclear. The germline CDR1 and CDR2 sequences are SQVTM and ANQGSEA. The CDR3 length is 13 residues. The V end was cut by 4 bases, the J end by 5 bases, with 14 bases between. The CDR3: CSVVQVLAETQYF. The CDR3 DNA reads as TGCAGCGTTGTCCAAGTACTTGCGGAGACCCAGTACTTC. Full variable domain (missing parts from reference TRBV29-1 and TRBJ2-5): SAVISQKPSRDICQRGTSLTIQCQVDSQVTMMFWYRQQPGQSLTLIATANQGSEATYESGFVIDKFPISRPNLTFSTLTVSNMSPEDSSIYLCSVVQVLAETQYFGPGTRLLVL.

The chain couples TRBV5-1 to TRBJ2-5, with 7 bases identical to TRBD1. CDR3 size: 15 residues. V was clipped by 0 bases and J by 2 bases; unmatched bases: 4. CDR1 is SGHRS and CDR2 is YFSETQ in the germline V gene. This CDR3 reads CASSLDGRGQETQYF. CDR3 coding DNA: TGCGCCAGCAGCTTGGATGGCAGGGGGCAAGAGACCCAGTACTTC.

The rearrangement uses TRBV6-6 and TRBJ1-1; D gene ambiguous. V shed 7 bases and J shed 7 bases, with 16 bases lying between them. The length of the CDR3 is 13 residues. Germline V gives CDR1 MNHNY, CDR2 SVGAGI (reference sequence). CDR3 amino acids: CASTYGTGYEAFF. DNA of the CDR3: TGTGCCAGCACCTACGGTACCGGGTATGAAGCTTTCTTT.

The chain couples TRBV4-1 to TRBJ2-1; 7 bases match TRBD2. V was clipped by 3 bases and J by 0 bases; unmatched bases: 2. From germline, CDR1 is MGHRA and CDR2 YSYEKL. The CDR3 spans 15 residues. This CDR3 is CASSQSGDSYNEQFF. The CDR3 DNA sequence: TGCGCCAGCAGCCAGAGCGGGGACTCCTACAATGAGCAGTTCTTC.

The chain links TRBV9 to TRBJ2-7; 14 bases align to TRBD2. Per the germline V gene, CDR1 is SGDLS and CDR2 is YYNGEE. The CDR3 has 16 amino acids. J gave up 3 bases and V 0 bases, and 2 bases lay outside the gene matches. CDR3: CASSVGGLAGVYEQYF. The DNA for the CDR3 is TGTGCCAGCAGCGTAGGGGGACTAGCGGGGGTCTACGAGCAGTACTTC.

V usage is TRBV19 and J usage is TRBJ2-2; TRBD1 aligns across 8 bases. The germline V gene has CDR1 LNHDA and CDR2 SQIVND (reference sequence). V lost 3 bases to trimming and J lost 6 bases; unmatched junction nucleotides: 12. This CDR3 has 17 amino acids. CDR3 in DNA: TGTGCCAGTAGTATCTCAAACTGGGACAGGCCTGCCGGGGAGCTGTTTTTT. Translating gives CASSISNWDRPAGELFF.

V gene TRBV5-1 combines with J gene TRBJ2-1; the match to TRBD2 covers 9 bases. The CDR3 totals 18 residues. After removal of 2 bases from V and 0 bases from J, the junction contained 9 bases not matched to a gene. CDR1 is SGHRS, CDR2 YFSETQ, per germline. The CDR3 sequence is CASSFDGLATSSYNEQFF. CDR3 nucleotide sequence: TGCGCCAGCAGCTTTGATGGACTAGCGACAAGCTCCTACAATGAGCAGTTCTTC. Using reference TRBV5-1 and TRBJ2-1 for the parts outside the CDR3, the full variable domain is KAGVTQTPRYLIKTRGQQVTLSCSPISGHRSVSWYQQTPGQGLQFLFEYFSETQRNKGNFPGRFSGRQFSNSRSEMNVSTLELGDSALYLCASSFDGLATSSYNEQFFGPGTRLTVL.

The chain employs TRBV6-6 and TRBJ1-1; maybe TRBD1 (6 bases). From germline, CDR1 is MNHNY and CDR2 SVGAGI (reference sequence). The V gene lost 3 bases and the J gene lost 7 bases, with 12 bases spanning the gap. This CDR3 has 13 amino acids. CDR3 coding DNA: TGTGCCAGCAGTTATCGGGACAAGGGTGAAGCTTTCTTT. Residues: CASSYRDKGEAFF.

V and J are TRBV6-6 and TRBJ2-7; 10 nucleotides match TRBD1. This CDR3 has 14 amino acids. Germline V CDR1 and CDR2: MNHNY, SVGAGI (reference sequence). Unmatched junction bases numbered 11, after V lost 10 bases and J lost 5 bases. CDR3 loop: CATLIRDRGHEQYF. The DNA of the CDR3 is TGTGCCACCCTTATACGGGACAGGGGTCACGAGCAGTACTTC.

The V and J genes are TRBV10-3 and TRBJ2-7; 9 bases map to TRBD1. Germline V gives CDR1 ENHRY, CDR2 SYGVKD. The CDR3 consists of 14 residues. The ends lost 4 bases at V and 3 bases at J; junction bases unmatched: 4. CDR3 DNA sequence: TGTGCCATCAGTGCCGGGACAGGGTACTACGAGCAGTACTTC. Translated: CAISAGTGYYEQYF.

The V and J genes are TRBV7-2 and TRBJ2-2; TRBD2 is a possible D gene (6 bases). Looked up from germline, CDR1 is SGHTA and CDR2 is FQGNSA. Trimming cost V 3 bases and J 1 base, with 6 bases left between them. The CDR3 runs 14 residues. The CDR3 coding sequence is TGTGCCAGCAGCTTTAGCGGGAACACCGGGGAGCTGTTTTTT. This sequence encodes CASSFSGNTGELFF. The full variable domain, with the rest looked up from reference TRBV7-2 and TRBJ2-2, is GAGVSQSPSNKVTEKGKDVELRCDPISGHTALYWYRQSLGQGLEFLIYFQGNSAPDKSGLPSDRFSAERTGGSVSTLTIQRTQQEDSAVYLCASSFSGNTGELFFGEGSRLTVL.

The chain couples TRBV7-2 to TRBJ1-1; 7 nucleotides agree with TRBD1. Germline CDR1 reads SGHTA; CDR2 reads FQGNSA. This CDR3 spans 13 amino acids. After removal of 9 bases from V and 1 base from J, the junction contained 5 bases not matched to a gene. CDR3 DNA: TGTGCCAGTTCACAGGGGAGGAACACTGAAGCTTTCTTT. It translates to CASSQGRNTEAFF.

This clone was picked up one time. This chain uses TRBV5-1 with TRBJ2-1; TRBD2 aligns across 9 bases. The CDR3 spans 16 residues. V was clipped by 4 bases and J by 4 bases; unmatched bases: 9. Per the germline V gene, CDR1 is SGHRS and CDR2 is YFSETQ. The CDR3 is CASSTIQGLAYNEQFF. In DNA, the CDR3 is TGCGCCAGCAGCACCATACAAGGACTAGCGTACAATGAGCAGTTCTTC. The full variable domain, with the rest looked up from reference TRBV5-1 and TRBJ2-1, is KAGVTQTPRYLIKTRGQQVTLSCSPISGHRSVSWYQQTPGQGLQFLFEYFSETQRNKGNFPGRFSGRQFSNSRSEMNVSTLELGDSALYLCASSTIQGLAYNEQFFGPGTRLTVL.

This chain joins TRBV6-5 and TRBJ1-5, with no clear D. The CDR3 sequence is 15 residues long. Trimming removed 6 bases at V and 0 bases at J, with 12 bases between. CDR1 and CDR2 (germline): MNHEY, SVGAGI. In DNA, the CDR3 is TGTGCCAGCAGAACACGGGAGTATAGCAATCAGCCCCAGCATTTT. Protein sequence: CASRTREYSNQPQHF.

The chain couples TRBV15 to TRBJ2-5; D unclear. The V end was cut by 5 bases, the J end by 5 bases, with 12 bases between. Germline V lookup: CDR1 LNHNV, CDR2 YYDKDF (reference sequence). The CDR3 sequence is 13 residues long. CDR3 in amino acids: CATSSAPRETQYF. CDR3 sequence (DNA): TGTGCCACCAGCTCAGCCCCTAGGGAGACCCAGTACTTC.